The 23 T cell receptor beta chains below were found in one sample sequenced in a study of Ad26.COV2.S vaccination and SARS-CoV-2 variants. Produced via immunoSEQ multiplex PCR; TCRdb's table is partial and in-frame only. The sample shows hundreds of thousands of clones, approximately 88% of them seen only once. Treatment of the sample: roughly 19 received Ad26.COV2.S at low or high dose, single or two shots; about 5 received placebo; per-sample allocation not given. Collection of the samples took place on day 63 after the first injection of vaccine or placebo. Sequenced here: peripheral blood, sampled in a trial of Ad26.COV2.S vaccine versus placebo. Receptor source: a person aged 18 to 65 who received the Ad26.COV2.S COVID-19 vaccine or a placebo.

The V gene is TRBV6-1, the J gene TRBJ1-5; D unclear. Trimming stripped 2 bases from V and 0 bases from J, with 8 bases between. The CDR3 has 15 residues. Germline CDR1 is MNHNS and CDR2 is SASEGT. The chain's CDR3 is CASSEYQDSNQPQHF. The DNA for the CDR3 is TGTGCCAGCAGTGAATACCAGGATAGCAATCAGCCCCAGCATTTT.

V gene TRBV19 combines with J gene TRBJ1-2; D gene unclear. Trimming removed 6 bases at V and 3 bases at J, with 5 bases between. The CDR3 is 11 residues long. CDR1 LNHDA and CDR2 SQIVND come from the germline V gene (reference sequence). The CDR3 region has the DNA TGTGCCAGTAGGACCGACTATGGCTACACCTTC. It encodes CASRTDYGYTF.

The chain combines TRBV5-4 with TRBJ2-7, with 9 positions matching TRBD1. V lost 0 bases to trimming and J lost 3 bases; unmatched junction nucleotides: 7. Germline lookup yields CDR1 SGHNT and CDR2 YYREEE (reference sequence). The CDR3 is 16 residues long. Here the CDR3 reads CASSLDVGTGNYEQYF. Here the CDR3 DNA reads TGTGCCAGCAGCTTGGATGTGGGGACAGGGAACTACGAGCAGTACTTC.

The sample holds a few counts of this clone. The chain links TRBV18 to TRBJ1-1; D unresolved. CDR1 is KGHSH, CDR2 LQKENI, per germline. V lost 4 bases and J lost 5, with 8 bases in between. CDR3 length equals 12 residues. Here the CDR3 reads CASSLEVTEAFF. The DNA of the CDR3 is TGTGCCAGCTCACTAGAGGTAACTGAAGCTTTCTTT.

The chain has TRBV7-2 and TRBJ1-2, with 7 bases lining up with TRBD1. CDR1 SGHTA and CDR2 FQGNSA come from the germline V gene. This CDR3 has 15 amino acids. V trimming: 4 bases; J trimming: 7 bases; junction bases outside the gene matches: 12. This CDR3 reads CASSSDRERAGGYTF. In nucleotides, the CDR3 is TGTGCCAGCAGCTCCGACAGGGAAAGGGCTGGTGGCTACACCTTC. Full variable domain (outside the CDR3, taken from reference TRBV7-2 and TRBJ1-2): GAGVSQSPSNKVTEKGKDVELRCDPISGHTALYWYRQSLGQGLEFLIYFQGNSAPDKSGLPSDRFSAERTGGSVSTLTIQRTQQEDSAVYLCASSSDRERAGGYTFGSGTRLTVV.

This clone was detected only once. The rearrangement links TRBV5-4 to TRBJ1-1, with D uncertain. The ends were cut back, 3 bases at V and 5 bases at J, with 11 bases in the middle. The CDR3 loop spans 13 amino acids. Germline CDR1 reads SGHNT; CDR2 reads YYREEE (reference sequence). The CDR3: CASSWASRTEAFF. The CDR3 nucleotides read TGTGCCAGCAGCTGGGCCTCCAGAACTGAAGCTTTCTTT.

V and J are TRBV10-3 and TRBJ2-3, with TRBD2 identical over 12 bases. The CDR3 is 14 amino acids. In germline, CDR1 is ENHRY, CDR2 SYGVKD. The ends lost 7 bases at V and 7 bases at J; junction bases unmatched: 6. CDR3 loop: CAIMTSGGTNTQYF. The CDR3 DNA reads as TGTGCCATCATGACTAGCGGGGGTACAAATACGCAGTATTTT.

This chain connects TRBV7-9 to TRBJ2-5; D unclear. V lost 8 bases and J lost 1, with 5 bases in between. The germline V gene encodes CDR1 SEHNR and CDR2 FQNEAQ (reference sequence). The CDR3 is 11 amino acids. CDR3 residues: CASGRQETQYF. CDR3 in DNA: TGTGCCAGCGGGCGCCAAGAGACCCAGTACTTC.

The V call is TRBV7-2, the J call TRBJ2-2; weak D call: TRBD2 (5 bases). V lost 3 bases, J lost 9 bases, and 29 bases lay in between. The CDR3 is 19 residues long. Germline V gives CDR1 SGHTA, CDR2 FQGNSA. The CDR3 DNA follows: TGTGCCAGCAGCTTTAAGCCTAGCTCGATCCGTCTCGTGGGCCGGGAGCTGTTTTTT. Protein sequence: CASSFKPSSIRLVGRELFF.

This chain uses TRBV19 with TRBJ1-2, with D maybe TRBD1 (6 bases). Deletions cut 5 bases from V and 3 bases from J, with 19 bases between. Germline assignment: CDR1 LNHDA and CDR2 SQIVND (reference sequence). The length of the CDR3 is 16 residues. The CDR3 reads CASSLGSGVFDYGYTF. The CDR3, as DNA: TGTGCCAGTAGTTTGGGGTCAGGGGTTTTTGACTATGGCTACACCTTC.

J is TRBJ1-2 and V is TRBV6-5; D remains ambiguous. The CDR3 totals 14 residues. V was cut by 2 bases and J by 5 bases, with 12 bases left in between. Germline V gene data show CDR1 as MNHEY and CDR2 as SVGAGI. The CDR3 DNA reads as TGTGCCAGCAGTTACGATATGGCGGGGTATGGCTACACCTTC. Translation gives CASSYDMAGYGYTF.

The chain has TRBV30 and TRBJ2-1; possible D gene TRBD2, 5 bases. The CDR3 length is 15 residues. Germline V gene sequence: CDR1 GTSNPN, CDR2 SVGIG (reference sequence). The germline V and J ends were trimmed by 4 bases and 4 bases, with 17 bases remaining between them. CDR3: CAWNLEVAPYNEQFF. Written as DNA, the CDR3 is TGTGCCTGGAACTTAGAGGTAGCGCCATACAATGAGCAGTTCTTC.

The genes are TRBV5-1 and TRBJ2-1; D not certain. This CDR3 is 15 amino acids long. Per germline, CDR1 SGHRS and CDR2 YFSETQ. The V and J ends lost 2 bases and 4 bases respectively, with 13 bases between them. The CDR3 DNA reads TGCGCCAGCAGCTTCAAGGCCTACAATTACAATGAGCAGTTCTTC. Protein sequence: CASSFKAYNYNEQFF.

The CDR3: CASSGQLNTEAFF. The CDR3, as DNA: TGTGCCAGCAGCGGACAGCTGAACACTGAAGCTTTCTTT. The J gene is TRBJ1-1, the V gene TRBV6-5, with D perhaps matching TRBD1 (6 bases). CDR1 MNHEY and CDR2 SVGAGI come from the germline V gene. Trimming left V 6 bases short and J 0 bases short, with 8 bases between. The CDR3 is 13 amino acids.

For the CDR3, the DNA is TGTGCCAGCAGCTTAGCTACGGGGGCGAGGGGCTACACCTTC. It encodes CASSLATGARGYTF. The chain couples TRBV7-8 to TRBJ1-2, with a tentative D call TRBD1 (6 bases). With 0 bases removed from V and 8 bases from J, the gap between germline ends came to 13 bases. CDR3 length: 14 residues. Per germline, CDR1 SGHVS and CDR2 FQNEAQ.

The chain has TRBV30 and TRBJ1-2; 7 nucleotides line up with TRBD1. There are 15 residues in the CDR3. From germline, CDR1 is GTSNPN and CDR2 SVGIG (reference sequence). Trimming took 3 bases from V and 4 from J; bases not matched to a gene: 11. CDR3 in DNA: TGTGCCTGGAGCACAAGGGACAGCTCTGTCTATGGCTACACCTTC. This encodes CAWSTRDSSVYGYTF.

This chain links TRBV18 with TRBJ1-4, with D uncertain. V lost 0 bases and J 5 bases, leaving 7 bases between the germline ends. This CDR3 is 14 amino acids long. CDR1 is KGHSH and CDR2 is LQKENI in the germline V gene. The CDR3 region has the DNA TGTGCCAGCTCACCACCAACGGGCAATGAAAAACTGTTTTTT. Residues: CASSPPTGNEKLFF.

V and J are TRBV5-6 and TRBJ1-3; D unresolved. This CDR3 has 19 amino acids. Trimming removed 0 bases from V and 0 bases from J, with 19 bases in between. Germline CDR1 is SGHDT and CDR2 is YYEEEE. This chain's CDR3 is CASSLDWRFGWDSGNTIYF. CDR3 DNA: TGTGCCAGCAGCTTGGATTGGCGGTTCGGCTGGGACTCTGGAAACACCATATATTTT.

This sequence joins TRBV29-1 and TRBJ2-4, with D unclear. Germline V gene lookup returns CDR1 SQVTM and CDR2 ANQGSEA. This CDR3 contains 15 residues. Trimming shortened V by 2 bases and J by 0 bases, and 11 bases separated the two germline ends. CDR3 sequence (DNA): TGCAGCGTTGAATCCCGGACGGTAGCCAAAAACATTCAGTACTTC. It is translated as CSVESRTVAKNIQYF.

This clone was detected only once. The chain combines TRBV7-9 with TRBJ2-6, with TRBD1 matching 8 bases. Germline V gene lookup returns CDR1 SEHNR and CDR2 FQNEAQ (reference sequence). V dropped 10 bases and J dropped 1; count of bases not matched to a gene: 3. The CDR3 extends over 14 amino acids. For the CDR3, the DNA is TGTGCCACCGACAGGGGTTCTGGGGCCAACGTCCTGACTTTC. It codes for CATDRGSGANVLTF.

CDR3 residues: CASSLEPQAHPSGTGELFF. CDR3 nucleotide sequence: TGCGCCAGCAGCTTGGAACCGCAGGCTCACCCATCGGGGACCGGGGAGCTGTTTTTT. The chain joins TRBV5-1 to TRBJ2-2; D may be TRBD2 (5 bases). V was clipped by 0 bases and J by 5 bases, with 23 bases between them. Germline values: CDR1 SGHRS, CDR2 YFSETQ. This CDR3 has 19 amino acids.

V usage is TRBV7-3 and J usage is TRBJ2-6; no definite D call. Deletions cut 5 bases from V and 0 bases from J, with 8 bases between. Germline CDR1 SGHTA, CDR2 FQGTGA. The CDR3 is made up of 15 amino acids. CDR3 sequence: CASSARNSGANVLTF. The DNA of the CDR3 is TGTGCCAGCAGCGCCAGAAACTCTGGGGCCAACGTCCTGACTTTC.

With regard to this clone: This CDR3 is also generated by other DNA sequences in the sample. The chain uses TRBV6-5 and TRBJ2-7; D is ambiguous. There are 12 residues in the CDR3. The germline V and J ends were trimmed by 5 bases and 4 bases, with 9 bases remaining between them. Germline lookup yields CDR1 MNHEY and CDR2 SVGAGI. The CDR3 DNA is TGTGCCAGCAGTCGCGGACGATACGAGCAGTACTTC. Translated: CASSRGRYEQYF.